These T cell receptor beta chains were read from a single sample in a study of cytomegalovirus exposure and HLA in healthy donors. The protocol was immunoSEQ multiplex PCR, while the TCRdb copy is restricted to in-frame clones and leaves out a portion. The repertoire holds about 160,000 clones, approximately 78% seen once, with 2.4% in the top ten. The sample consisted of PBMCs. Receptors were obtained from a male donor in good health and CMV-seronegative. The conserved cysteine and the conserved F or W are not part of the CDR3 here. The D gene is left open where the match is weak.

CDR3: ASSLLSGSGANVLT; D: .; V: TRBV7-3; J: TRBJ2-6
CDR3: ASSLAAGGQSRDHNEQF; D: TRBD2; V: TRBV5-1; J: TRBJ2-1
CDR3: ASSPTGQRPSGANVLT; D: .; V: TRBV7-2; J: TRBJ2-6
CDR3: ASSLGVVEPQY; D: .; V: TRBV11-3; J: TRBJ2-5
CDR3: ASSLVLGVGTGGSYEQY; D: TRBD1; V: TRBV5-1; J: TRBJ2-7
CDR3: ASSWYRGSEEETQY; D: TRBD1; V: TRBV5-1; J: TRBJ2-5
CDR3: ANSLGAGDGYT; D: .; V: TRBV5-1; J: TRBJ1-2
CDR3: ASSTGIFGYT; D: .; V: TRBV28; J: TRBJ1-2
CDR3: ASSLAGLAEETQY; D: TRBD2; V: TRBV7-2; J: TRBJ2-5
CDR3: ASSFQFEQF; D: .; V: TRBV5-6; J: TRBJ2-1
CDR3: GSGLPTDTQY; D: .; V: TRBV28; J: TRBJ2-3
CDR3: ASSSGGAFPYEQY; D: TRBD2; V: TRBV28; J: TRBJ2-7
CDR3: ASSTTGGVEAF; D: TRBD1; V: TRBV19; J: TRBJ1-1